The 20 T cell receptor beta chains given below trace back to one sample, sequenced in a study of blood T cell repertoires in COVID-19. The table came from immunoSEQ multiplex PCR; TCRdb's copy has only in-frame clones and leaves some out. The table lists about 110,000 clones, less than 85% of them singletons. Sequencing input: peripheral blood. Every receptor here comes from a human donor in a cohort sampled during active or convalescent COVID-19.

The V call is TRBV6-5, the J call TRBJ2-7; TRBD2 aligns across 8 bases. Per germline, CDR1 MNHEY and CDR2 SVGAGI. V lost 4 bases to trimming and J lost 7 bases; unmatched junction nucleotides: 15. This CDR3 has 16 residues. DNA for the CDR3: TGTGCCAGCAGTTCCCCGGGAGGGCCTCCGCCTTGGGAGCAGTACTTC. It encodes CASSSPGGPPPWEQYF.

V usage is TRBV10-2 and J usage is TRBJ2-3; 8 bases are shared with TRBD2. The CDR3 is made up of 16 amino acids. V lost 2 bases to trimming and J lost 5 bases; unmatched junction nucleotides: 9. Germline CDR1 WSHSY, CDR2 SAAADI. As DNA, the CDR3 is TGCGCCAGCAGTGAGGGGTTAGCGGGATATCGAGATACGCAGTATTTT. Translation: CASSEGLAGYRDTQYF.

CDR3 nucleotide sequence: TGTGCCAGTAGTATAGGGGCTCAGGACAGGAACACTGAAGCTTTCTTT. Its protein product is CASSIGAQDRNTEAFF. J is TRBJ1-1 and V is TRBV19; D is perhaps TRBD1 (6 bases). Per the germline V gene, CDR1 is LNHDA and CDR2 is SQIVND (reference sequence). The CDR3 sequence is 16 residues long. Trimming pared 1 base from V and 1 base from J, leaving 13 bases between.

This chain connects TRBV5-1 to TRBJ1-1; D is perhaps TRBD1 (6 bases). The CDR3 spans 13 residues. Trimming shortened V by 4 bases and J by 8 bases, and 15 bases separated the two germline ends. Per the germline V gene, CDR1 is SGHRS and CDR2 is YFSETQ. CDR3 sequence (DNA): TGCGCCAGCAGCATAACCCAGGGGACGGAAGCTTTCTTT. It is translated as CASSITQGTEAFF.

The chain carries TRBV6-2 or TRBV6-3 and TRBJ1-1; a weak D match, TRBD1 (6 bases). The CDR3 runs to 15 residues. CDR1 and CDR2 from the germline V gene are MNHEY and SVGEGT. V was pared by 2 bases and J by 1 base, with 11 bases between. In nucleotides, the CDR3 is TGTGCCAGCAGTTACACGGGACACTCGAACACTGAAGCTTTCTTT. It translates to CASSYTGHSNTEAFF.

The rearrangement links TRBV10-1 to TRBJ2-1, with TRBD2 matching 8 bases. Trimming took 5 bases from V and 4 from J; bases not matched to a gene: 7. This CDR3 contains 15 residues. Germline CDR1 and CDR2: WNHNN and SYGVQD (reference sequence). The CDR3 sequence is CASSNLAGYYNEQFF. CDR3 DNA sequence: TGCGCCAGCAGTAACCTAGCGGGCTATTACAATGAGCAGTTCTTC.

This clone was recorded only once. Here the CDR3 DNA reads TGTGCCAGCAGCGTAGGGCAGGGGGCGTCCACCGGGGAGCTGTTTTTT. Protein product: CASSVGQGASTGELFF. V gene TRBV9 combines with J gene TRBJ2-2, with TRBD1 matching 8 bases. The length of the CDR3 is 16 residues. Germline CDR1 SGDLS, CDR2 YYNGEE. Losses at the gene ends were 0 bases for V and 4 bases for J; bases not matched to a gene: 5. The entire variable domain, with the rest obtained from reference TRBV9 and TRBJ2-2, is as follows: DSGVTQTPKHLITATGQRVTLRCSPRSGDLSVYWYQQSLDQGLQFLIQYYNGEERAKGNILERFSAQQFPDLHSELNLSSLELGDSALYFCASSVGQGASTGELFFGEGSRLTVL.

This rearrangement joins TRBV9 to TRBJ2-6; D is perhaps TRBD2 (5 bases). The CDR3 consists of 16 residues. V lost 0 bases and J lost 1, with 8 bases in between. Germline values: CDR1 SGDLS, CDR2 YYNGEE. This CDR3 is CASSVGEISGANVLTF. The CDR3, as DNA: TGTGCCAGCAGCGTAGGGGAGATATCTGGGGCCAACGTCCTGACTTTC.

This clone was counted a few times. The CDR3, as DNA: TGTGCCAGCAGCTTAGAGCAGCGCCCCTACGAGCAGTACTTC. Its protein product is CASSLEQRPYEQYF. The chain couples TRBV13 to TRBJ2-7; unclear D gene. V gave up 1 base and J gave up 2 bases, with 9 bases separating them. CDR1 and CDR2 (germline): PRHDT, FYEKMQ (reference sequence). This CDR3 is 14 amino acids long.

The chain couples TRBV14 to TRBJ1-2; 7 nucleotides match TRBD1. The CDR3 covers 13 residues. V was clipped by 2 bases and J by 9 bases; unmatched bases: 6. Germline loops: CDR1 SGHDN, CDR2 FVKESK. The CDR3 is CASSQTGVRRYTF. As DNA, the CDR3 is TGTGCCAGCAGCCAAACAGGGGTGAGGCGCTACACCTTC.

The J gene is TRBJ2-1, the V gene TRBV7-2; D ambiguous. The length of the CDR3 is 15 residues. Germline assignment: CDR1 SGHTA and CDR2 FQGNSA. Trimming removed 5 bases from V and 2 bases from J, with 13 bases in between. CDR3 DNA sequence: TGTGCCAGCAGCCCCGCCTCTGAGCCCTACAATGAGCAGTTCTTC. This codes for CASSPASEPYNEQFF.

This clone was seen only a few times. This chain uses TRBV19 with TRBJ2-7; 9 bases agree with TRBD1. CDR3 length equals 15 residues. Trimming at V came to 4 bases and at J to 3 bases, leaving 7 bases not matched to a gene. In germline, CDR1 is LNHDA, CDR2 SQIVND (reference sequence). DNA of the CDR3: TGTGCCAGTAGTACTGCCGGGACAGGGAGCTACGAGCAGTACTTC. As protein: CASSTAGTGSYEQYF.

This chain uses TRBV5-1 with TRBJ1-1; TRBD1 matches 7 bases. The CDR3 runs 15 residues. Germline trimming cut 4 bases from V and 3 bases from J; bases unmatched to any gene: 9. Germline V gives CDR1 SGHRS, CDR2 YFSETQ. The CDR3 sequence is CASSKTGARDTEAFF. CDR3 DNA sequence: TGCGCCAGCAGCAAAACAGGGGCGAGGGACACTGAAGCTTTCTTT.

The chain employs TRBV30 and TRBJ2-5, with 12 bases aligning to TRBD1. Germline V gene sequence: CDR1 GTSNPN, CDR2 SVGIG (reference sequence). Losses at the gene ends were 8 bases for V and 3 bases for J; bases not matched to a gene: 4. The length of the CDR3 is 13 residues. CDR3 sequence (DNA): TGTGCCGGCGGGACAGGGGGCGAAGAGACCCAGTACTTC. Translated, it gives CAGGTGGEETQYF.

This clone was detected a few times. In DNA form, the CDR3 reads TGTGCCAGCAGCGTAGGAGGGTTGGCGAACACTGAAGCTTTCTTT. Translation gives CASSVGGLANTEAFF. The gene calls are TRBV9 and TRBJ1-1; D call uncertain. The germline V gene has CDR1 SGDLS and CDR2 YYNGEE. This CDR3 is 15 amino acids long. V was cut by 0 bases and J by 1 base, with 10 bases left in between.

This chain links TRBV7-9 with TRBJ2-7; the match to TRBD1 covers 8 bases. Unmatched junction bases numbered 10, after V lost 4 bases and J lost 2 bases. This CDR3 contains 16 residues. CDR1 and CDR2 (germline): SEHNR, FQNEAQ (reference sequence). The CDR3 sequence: CASSSTQDRAAYEQYF. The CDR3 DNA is TGTGCCAGCAGCTCGACTCAGGACAGGGCAGCCTACGAGCAGTACTTC.

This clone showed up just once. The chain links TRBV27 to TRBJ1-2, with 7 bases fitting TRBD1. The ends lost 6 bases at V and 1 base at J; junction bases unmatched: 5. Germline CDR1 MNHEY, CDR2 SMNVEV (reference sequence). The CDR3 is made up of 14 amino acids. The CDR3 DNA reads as TGTGCCAGCAGACTAACAGGGGTTAACTATGGCTACACCTTC. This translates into CASRLTGVNYGYTF.

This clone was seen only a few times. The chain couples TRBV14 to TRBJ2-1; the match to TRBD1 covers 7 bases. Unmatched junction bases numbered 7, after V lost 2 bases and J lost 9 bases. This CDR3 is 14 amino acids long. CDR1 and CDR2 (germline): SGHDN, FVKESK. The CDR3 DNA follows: TGTGCCAGCAGCCAACAAACAGGGGTCGGTGAGCAGTTCTTC. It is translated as CASSQQTGVGEQFF.

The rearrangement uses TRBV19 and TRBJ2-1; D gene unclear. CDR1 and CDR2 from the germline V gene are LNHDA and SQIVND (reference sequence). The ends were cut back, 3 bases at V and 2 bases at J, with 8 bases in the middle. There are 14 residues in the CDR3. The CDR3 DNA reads TGTGCCAGTAGTATCACAGTTACCTACAATGAGCAGTTCTTC. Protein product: CASSITVTYNEQFF.

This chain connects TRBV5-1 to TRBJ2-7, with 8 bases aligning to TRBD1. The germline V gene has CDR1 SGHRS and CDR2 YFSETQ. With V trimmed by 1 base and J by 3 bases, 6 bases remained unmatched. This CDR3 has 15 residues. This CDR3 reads CASSLRQGAIYEQYF. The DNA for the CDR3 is TGCGCCAGCAGCTTGAGGCAGGGGGCCATCTACGAGCAGTACTTC. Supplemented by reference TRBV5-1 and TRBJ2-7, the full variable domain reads KAGVTQTPRYLIKTRGQQVTLSCSPISGHRSVSWYQQTPGQGLQFLFEYFSETQRNKGNFPGRFSGRQFSNSRSEMNVSTLELGDSALYLCASSLRQGAIYEQYFGPGTRLTVT.